Listed below are T cell receptor beta chains from one sample, sequenced in a study of blood T cell repertoires in COVID-19. Here immunoSEQ multiplex PCR was the method, and the copy in TCRdb shows in-frame clones only, minus some. The sample lists under 200,000 clones, nearly 90% occurring once. The material sequenced was peripheral blood. The receptor set was obtained from a man between 60 and 75 years old with active or convalescent COVID-19. Both conserved end residues are part of each CDR3. D genes are given only for firm matches. Clone sizes are given selectively: once, few, many, or a class where the clone is expanded.

-	TRBD2	TRBV2	TRBJ2-1	CASSVGTSFYNEQFF	TGTGCCAGCAGTGTGGGGACTAGTTTTTACAATGAGCAGTTCTTC
-	TRBD1	TRBV7-3	TRBJ2-5	CASSVDREETQYF	TGTGCCAGCAGCGTGGACAGGGAAGAGACCCAGTACTTC
-	-	TRBV5-5	TRBJ1-1	CASSFSLVTEAFF	TGTGCCAGCAGCTTTAGCCTGGTCACTGAAGCTTTCTTT
once	TRBD2	TRBV12-5	TRBJ2-1	CASGLVLGTSAYNEQFF	TGTGCTAGTGGTTTGGTACTTGGGACTAGCGCGTACAATGAGCAGTTCTTC
-	-	TRBV6-5	TRBJ2-7	CASRDSITYEQYF	TGTGCCAGCAGGGACTCCATAACCTACGAGCAGTACTTC
-	TRBD1	TRBV7-2	TRBJ1-6	CASSPPGQGPSPLHF	TGTGCCAGCAGCCCCCCGGGACAGGGACCTTCACCCCTCCACTTT
-	TRBD2	TRBV11-2	TRBJ2-1	CASSLIALAGGNEQFF	TGTGCCAGCAGCTTAATTGCGCTAGCGGGAGGAAATGAGCAGTTCTTC
-	-	TRBV6-5	TRBJ1-2	CASSYGAVNYGYTF	TGTGCCAGCAGTTACGGAGCGGTGAACTATGGCTACACCTTC
-	TRBD2	TRBV4-1	TRBJ2-1	CASSAGAGGPNEQFF	TGCGCCAGCAGCGCGGGGGCGGGGGGGCCAAATGAGCAGTTCTTC
-	-	TRBV4-1	TRBJ1-2	CASSQAGERRNYGYTF	TGCGCCAGCAGCCAGGCCGGGGAGCGTCGTAACTATGGCTACACCTTC
-	-	TRBV4-1	TRBJ2-1	CASSQALRDYNEQFF	TGCGCCAGCAGCCAAGCCCTAAGAGACTACAATGAGCAGTTCTTC
-	-	TRBV30	TRBJ2-7	CAWRVSSYEQYF	TGTGCCTGGAGGGTGAGCTCCTACGAGCAGTACTTC
-	-	TRBV4-1	TRBJ1-3	CASSQEIRTGNTIYF	TGCGCCAGCAGCCAAGAAATCAGAACTGGAAACACCATATATTTT
-	TRBD2	TRBV18	TRBJ2-3	CASSPNRGVLSTDTQYF	TGTGCCAGCTCACCAAATCGGGGGGTCCTAAGCACAGATACGCAGTATTTT
-	TRBD1	TRBV7-2	TRBJ1-5	CASSPGQGGNQPQHF	TGTGCCAGCAGCCCGGGACAGGGGGGCAATCAGCCCCAGCATTTT
-	TRBD1	TRBV4-1	TRBJ2-1	CASSHEGQLGSGEQFF	TGCGCCAGCAGCCACGAGGGACAGCTAGGTTCGGGTGAGCAGTTCTTC
-	TRBD1	TRBV27	TRBJ1-3	CASSPQGARNTIYF	TGTGCCAGCAGTCCTCAGGGGGCTAGGAACACCATATATTTT
-	TRBD1	TRBV25-1	TRBJ2-1	CASILGQGGYNEQFF	TGTGCCAGCATCCTGGGACAGGGGGGGTACAATGAGCAGTTCTTC
-	TRBD2	TRBV3-1/TRBV3-2	TRBJ2-3	CASSQGGLAADTQYF	TGTGCCAGCAGCCAGGGGGGACTAGCGGCCGATACGCAGTATTTT
few	-	TRBV5-1	TRBJ2-5	CASSLVSVQETQYF	TGCGCCAGCAGCTTGGTCTCAGTACAAGAGACCCAGTACTTC
-	-	TRBV6-6	TRBJ1-3	CASRGGGAGNTIYF	TGTGCCAGCAGAGGTGGGGGCGCCGGAAACACCATATATTTT
-	TRBD2	TRBV27	TRBJ2-2	CASSPQRGGHTGELFF	TGTGCCAGCAGTCCCCAGCGGGGGGGACACACCGGGGAGCTGTTTTTT
once	-	TRBV15	TRBJ1-6	CATSRDLARGNSPLHF	TGTGCCACCAGCAGAGATTTGGCCAGGGGAAATTCACCCCTCCACTTT
-	TRBD2	TRBV11-2	TRBJ2-1	CASSLMRLAGGEQFF	TGTGCCAGCAGCTTAATGAGACTAGCGGGGGGCGAGCAGTTCTTC
-	-	TRBV3-1/TRBV3-2	TRBJ2-7	CASSQAQTRGEQYF	TGTGCCAGCAGCCAAGCCCAGACAAGAGGGGAGCAGTACTTC
-	-	TRBV5-1	TRBJ2-1	CASTTGTQSYNEQFF	TGCGCCAGCACCACCGGGACACAGTCCTACAATGAGCAGTTCTTC
-	TRBD1	TRBV2	TRBJ2-2	CASSVIGQGNGELFF	TGTGCCAGCAGTGTCATAGGACAGGGGAACGGGGAGCTGTTTTTT
-	TRBD2	TRBV5-1	TRBJ2-3	CASSIGTSGTDTQYF	TGCGCCAGCAGCATAGGGACTAGCGGCACAGATACGCAGTATTTT
-	TRBD1	TRBV29-1	TRBJ2-4	CSVSLRGTGGVSKNIQYF	TGCAGCGTTAGTCTCCGGGGGACAGGGGGCGTATCCAAAAACATTCAGTACTTC
-	TRBD1	TRBV13	TRBJ1-6	CASSLGPGGLNSPLHF	TGTGCCAGCAGCTTAGGGCCAGGGGGCTTGAATTCACCCCTCCACTTT
-	TRBD1	TRBV4-1	TRBJ2-3	CASSQVRVSGQGASDTQYF	TGCGCCAGCAGCCAAGTTAGGGTCTCGGGGCAGGGGGCATCAGATACGCAGTATTTT
-	-	TRBV5-6	TRBJ1-1	CASSRGDTEAFF	TGTGCCAGCAGCCGGGGAGACACTGAAGCTTTCTTT
few	-	TRBV30	TRBJ1-5	CAWSSSAGGQPQHF	TGTGCCTGGAGCTCCTCCGCCGGTGGTCAGCCCCAGCATTTT
-	TRBD2	TRBV7-9	TRBJ2-1	CASSLTGTSLNEQFF	TGTGCCAGCAGCTTAACCGGGACTAGCTTGAATGAGCAGTTCTTC
-	TRBD2	TRBV3-1/TRBV3-2	TRBJ2-5	CASSPLAGGETQYF	TGTGCCAGCAGCCCACTAGCGGGGGGAGAGACCCAGTACTTC
-	TRBD1	TRBV5-1	TRBJ2-5	CASSLSGTGRQETQYF	TGCGCCAGCAGCTTATCCGGGACAGGGCGCCAAGAGACCCAGTACTTC
once	TRBD2	TRBV6-6	TRBJ2-2	CASSSLRGANTGELFF	TGTGCCAGCAGTTCCCTCCGGGGGGCGAACACCGGGGAGCTGTTTTTT
few	-	TRBV5-1	TRBJ1-1	CASSLARLSNTEAFF	TGCGCCAGCAGCTTGGCTAGACTCTCGAACACTGAAGCTTTCTTT
-	TRBD1	TRBV11-2	TRBJ2-5	CASSLWGQQETQYF	TGTGCCAGCAGCTTATGGGGACAGCAAGAGACCCAGTACTTC
-	TRBD1	TRBV13	TRBJ1-2	CASSSPRRTGDNGYTF	TGTGCCAGCAGCTCGCCCCGTCGGACAGGGGATAATGGCTACACCTTC
-	TRBD2	TRBV27	TRBJ2-3	CASSLRTSGGSTDTQYF	TGTGCCAGCAGTCTTCGGACTAGCGGGGGGTCCACAGATACGCAGTATTTT
few	-	TRBV5-1	TRBJ1-2	CASSLESLNYGYTF	TGCGCCAGCAGCTTGGAGAGTTTAAACTATGGCTACACCTTC
-	-	TRBV5-1	TRBJ2-1	CASSLAVGNIREQFF	TGCGCCAGCAGCTTAGCGGTGGGAAATATTCGGGAGCAGTTCTTC
-	-	TRBV12-3/TRBV12-4	TRBJ1-1	CASSFEWFNEAFF	TGTGCCAGCAGTTTTGAGTGGTTTAATGAAGCTTTCTTT
many	TRBD1	TRBV4-1	TRBJ1-1	CASSQKGANTEAFF	TGCGCCAGCAGCCAAAAGGGGGCGAACACTGAAGCTTTCTTT
-	TRBD2	TRBV4-2	TRBJ2-7	CASSQGLMAGGSEQYF	TGTGCCAGCAGCCAAGGTCTGATGGCGGGGGGGAGCGAGCAGTACTTC
-	-	TRBV5-6	TRBJ1-5	CASSLYSNQPQHF	TGTGCCAGCAGCTTATATAGCAATCAGCCCCAGCATTTT
-	-	TRBV19	TRBJ1-2	CASSIGGRANYGYTF	TGTGCCAGTAGTATCGGAGGCAGAGCTAACTATGGCTACACCTTC
-	TRBD1	TRBV28	TRBJ2-5	CASRLDRAQETQYF	TGTGCCAGCAGACTGGACAGGGCCCAAGAGACCCAGTACTTC
-	-	TRBV2	TRBJ1-1	CASRGNLGQSGGRLNTEAFF	TGTGCCAGCAGGGGCAACCTAGGACAGTCTGGGGGTCGGCTGAACACTGAAGCTTTCTTT
-	TRBD1	TRBV19	TRBJ1-4	CASSDGTGTNEKLFF	TGTGCCAGTAGTGATGGGACAGGGACTAATGAAAAACTGTTTTTT
-	TRBD1	TRBV2	TRBJ1-2	CASSIGQGRDYGYTF	TGTGCCAGCAGTATCGGACAGGGTCGGGACTATGGCTACACCTTC
-	-	TRBV7-3	TRBJ2-2	CASSSHPILNTGELFF	TGTGCCAGCAGCTCCCATCCTATCCTGAACACCGGGGAGCTGTTTTTT
-	TRBD1	TRBV5-1	TRBJ1-4	CASSFAGTAAEKLFF	TGCGCCAGCAGCTTTGCTGGGACAGCTGCTGAAAAACTGTTTTTT